This T cell receptor (beta chain) emerged from a study of chemoradiotherapy in HPV16-positive cancers. The protocol was immunoSEQ multiplex PCR, while the TCRdb copy is restricted to in-frame clones and leaves out a portion. The sample lists fewer than 15,000 clones; around 71% were seen once. This clone was seen only once. The CDR3 is 17 amino acids. J lost 3 bases, V lost 0 bases, and 4 bases had no gene match. Germline values: CDR1 MGHRA, CDR2 YSYEKL. The sample was acquired from a patient who underwent chemoradiotherapy. This rearrangement joins TRBV4-1 to TRBJ1-4; 10 nucleotides align to TRBD1. The sequence derives from a human donor with HPV-associated anogenital cancer. The CDR3 spells CASSQDPDRGANEKLFF. CDR3 sequence (DNA): TGCGCCAGCAGCCAAGATCCGGACAGGGGGGCTAATGAAAAACTGTTTTTT.